These 21 T cell receptor beta chains were all obtained from the same sample, sequenced in a study of T cell responses to AZD1222 COVID-19 vaccine (dated by TCRdb to about 2021). The sample's time point label, decoded: baseline before first vaccination. The treatment or condition label for this specimen denotes: meningococcal conjugate vaccine given as trial control. To prepare the library, the immunoSEQ multiplex PCR assay was applied. Drawn from immuneACCESS, this table holds only the in-frame rearrangements with V and J called that TCRdb kept. Clones are partly lost; checked studies trace under half to an unresolved V gene and leave the rest unexplained. The sample table contains tens of thousands of clones; only one count was recorded for around 89% of them. Clones ranked in the top ten supply around 5.1% of the sample. The sample in question was peripheral blood, obtained on day 0 of MenACWY control vaccination. The receptors were gathered from an adult in good health.

This clone was seen ten or more times. CDR3 nucleotides: TGTGCCAGCAGCCACGGGACAGGGGCGAATCAGCCCCAGCATTTT. Its protein product is CASSHGTGANQPQHF. The chain carries TRBV9 and TRBJ1-5; 10 bases align to TRBD1. Germline V gene data show CDR1 as SGDLS and CDR2 as YYNGEE. With V trimmed by 4 bases and J by 4 bases, 5 bases remained unmatched. The length of the CDR3 is 15 residues.

This chain links TRBV4-3 with TRBJ2-1; no reliable D call. CDR1 LGHNA and CDR2 YSLEER come from the germline V gene. Trimming removed 0 bases at V and 0 bases at J, with 6 bases between. The CDR3 runs 15 residues. The CDR3 nucleotides are TGCGCCAGCAGCCAAGATCCTCGCTCCTACAATGAGCAGTTCTTC. Its protein product is CASSQDPRSYNEQFF.

The CDR3 sequence: CATRDGGDTQYF. DNA of the CDR3: TGTGCCACCAGGGACGGGGGAGATACGCAGTATTTT. The V and J genes are TRBV24-1 and TRBJ2-3; maybe TRBD2 (6 bases). The CDR3 is 12 amino acids. Germline CDR1 and CDR2: KGHDR and SFDVKD. Between the trimmed V and J ends, which lost 7 bases and 5 bases, there was a span of 9 bases.

This chain uses TRBV3-1 (or the pseudogene TRBV3-2) with TRBJ1-5; D gene uncertain. CDR3 length: 15 residues. The germline V gene has CDR1 LGHDT and CDR2 YNNKEL (reference sequence). Trimming pared 1 base from V and 0 bases from J, leaving 7 bases between. The CDR3 spells CASSQGFPSNQPQHF. The CDR3 region has the DNA TGTGCCAGCAGCCAAGGGTTCCCTAGCAATCAGCCCCAGCATTTT.

The J gene is TRBJ2-7, the V gene TRBV19, with 14 bases lining up with TRBD2. Germline CDR1 and CDR2: LNHDA and SQIVND (reference sequence). Losses at the gene ends were 0 bases for V and 2 bases for J; bases not matched to a gene: 3. This CDR3 is built from 17 residues. The DNA for the CDR3 is TGTGCCAGTAGTATAGATCCGACTAGCGGGAGGGCCTACGAGCAGTACTTC. It specifies CASSIDPTSGRAYEQYF. Full variable domain (remainder filled in from reference TRBV19 and TRBJ2-7): DGGITQSPKYLFRKEGQNVTLSCEQNLNHDAMYWYRQDPGQGLRLIYYSQIVNDFQKGDIAEGYSVSREKKESFPLTVTSAQKNPTAFYLCASSIDPTSGRAYEQYFGPGTRLTVT.

The chain combines TRBV15 with TRBJ2-3; D uncertain. Looked up from germline, CDR1 is LNHNV and CDR2 is YYDKDF (reference sequence). The CDR3 sequence is 14 residues long. V gave up 1 base and J gave up 2 bases, with 7 bases separating them. The CDR3 DNA reads as TGTGCCACCAGCAGAGTAACCTTCACAGATACGCAGTATTTT. Protein: CATSRVTFTDTQYF.

The V call is TRBV28, the J call TRBJ2-7; D gene uncertain. The germline V gene encodes CDR1 MDHEN and CDR2 SYDVKM. Trimming removed 8 bases from V and 2 bases from J, with 10 bases in between. This CDR3 is 12 amino acids long. For the CDR3, the DNA is TGTGCCAGCGTGGACGGACCCTACGAGCAGTACTTC. As protein: CASVDGPYEQYF.

The gene calls are TRBV6-1 and TRBJ2-3; 9 bases are a match to TRBD2. V gave up 0 bases and J gave up 5 bases; unmatched junction bases: 0. Germline V gene sequence: CDR1 MNHNS, CDR2 SASEGT. The CDR3 has 14 residues. The CDR3 DNA follows: TGTGCCAGCAGTGAAGCTAGCGGGAGAGATACGCAGTATTTT. This gives the protein CASSEASGRDTQYF.

The V call is TRBV2, the J call TRBJ1-4, with 9 bases fitting TRBD1. The CDR3 spans 14 residues. Germline trimming cut 6 bases from V and 8 bases from J; bases unmatched to any gene: 7. Germline V gene data show CDR1 as SNHLY and CDR2 as FYNNEI. The DNA for the CDR3 is TGTGCCAGCAGATGGAGACAGGGGGAAGAAAAACTGTTTTTT. This translates into CASRWRQGEEKLFF.

V gene TRBV30 combines with J gene TRBJ1-1; no clear D gene. Germline loops: CDR1 GTSNPN, CDR2 SVGIG (reference sequence). The CDR3 contains 12 residues. Trimming cost V 4 bases and J 4 bases, with 10 bases left between them. The chain's CDR3 is CAWNPGRTEAFF. The CDR3 DNA is TGTGCCTGGAACCCTGGCCGCACTGAAGCTTTCTTT.

This chain connects TRBV9 to TRBJ2-7; 9 nucleotides agree with TRBD1. This CDR3 has 16 amino acids. Germline-derived CDR1 and CDR2 are SGDLS and YYNGEE. V was pared by 0 bases and J by 3 bases, with 7 bases of the junction left unmatched. In DNA, the CDR3 is TGTGCCAGCAGCGTAGACGTGGGACAGGGTTTCTACGAGCAGTACTTC. It yields the protein CASSVDVGQGFYEQYF.

This sequence joins TRBV29-1 and TRBJ1-5; D perhaps matches TRBD1 (5 bases). CDR3 length: 14 residues. Germline CDR1 SQVTM, CDR2 ANQGSEA. V was shortened by 4 bases and J by 6 bases, with 16 bases between the two germline ends. CDR3 residues: CSVVSAGLGQPQHF. CDR3 nucleotide sequence: TGCAGCGTTGTTTCCGCAGGGTTAGGTCAGCCCCAGCATTTT. Full variable domain (remainder filled in from reference TRBV29-1 and TRBJ1-5): SAVISQKPSRDICQRGTSLTIQCQVDSQVTMMFWYRQQPGQSLTLIATANQGSEATYESGFVIDKFPISRPNLTFSTLTVSNMSPEDSSIYLCSVVSAGLGQPQHFGDGTRLSIL.

The gene calls are TRBV30 and TRBJ1-3; 8 bases map to TRBD1. The CDR3 contains 18 residues. Germline CDR1 reads GTSNPN; CDR2 reads SVGIG (reference sequence). V dropped 4 bases and J dropped 0; count of bases not matched to a gene: 14. The CDR3 spells CAWILIPGQVLSGNTIYF. For the CDR3, the DNA is TGTGCCTGGATCCTCATTCCGGGACAGGTACTCTCTGGAAACACCATATATTTT.

In its sample, this clone was seen once. The chain has TRBV5-1 and TRBJ2-2; D possibly corresponds to TRBD2 (6 bases). From germline, CDR1 is SGHRS and CDR2 YFSETQ. CDR3 size: 14 residues. V lost 2 bases to trimming and J lost 6 bases, with 11 bases between them. In DNA, the CDR3 is TGCGCCAGCAGCTTCTTGGGGGAGGCCGGGGAGCTGTTTTTT. It is translated as CASSFLGEAGELFF.

The chain combines TRBV7-9 with TRBJ2-5; 7 bases map to TRBD1. Looked up from germline, CDR1 is SEHNR and CDR2 is FQNEAQ (reference sequence). V was pared by 5 bases and J by 3 bases, with 15 bases of the junction left unmatched. The CDR3 is 17 residues long. The CDR3 reads CASSATPRTGSKETQYF. The CDR3 region has the DNA TGTGCCAGCAGCGCAACCCCCCGGACAGGTTCTAAAGAGACCCAGTACTTC. The full variable domain, completed using reference TRBV7-9 and TRBJ2-5, is DTGVSQNPRHKITKRGQNVTFRCDPISEHNRLYWYRQTLGQGPEFLTYFQNEAQLEKSRLLSDRFSAERPKGSFSTLEIQRTEQGDSAMYLCASSATPRTGSKETQYFGPGTRLLVL.

The genes are TRBV18 and TRBJ1-5; TRBD1 might be the D (5 bases). V was cut by 2 bases and J by 9 bases, with 11 bases left in between. This CDR3 is built from 13 residues. Per the germline V gene, CDR1 is KGHSH and CDR2 is LQKENI. CDR3 DNA: TGTGCCAGCTCACCAAGTCGGGACCGGCCCCAGCATTTT. Protein sequence: CASSPSRDRPQHF. Full variable domain (missing parts from reference TRBV18 and TRBJ1-5): NAGVMQNPRHLVRRRGQEARLRCSPMKGHSHVYWYRQLPEEGLKFMVYLQKENIIDESGMPKERFSAEFPKEGPSILRIQQVVRGDSAAYFCASSPSRDRPQHFGDGTRLSIL.

The chain carries TRBV18 and TRBJ1-5; TRBD1 aligns across 9 bases. The CDR3 totals 14 residues. J lost 4 bases, V lost 6 bases, and 4 bases had no gene match. The germline V gene has CDR1 KGHSH and CDR2 LQKENI. The CDR3 region is CASSPTGGNQPQHF. The CDR3 nucleotides are TGTGCCAGCTCTCCGACAGGGGGTAATCAGCCCCAGCATTTT. The full variable domain, with the rest looked up from reference TRBV18 and TRBJ1-5, is NAGVMQNPRHLVRRRGQEARLRCSPMKGHSHVYWYRQLPEEGLKFMVYLQKENIIDESGMPKERFSAEFPKEGPSILRIQQVVRGDSAAYFCASSPTGGNQPQHFGDGTRLSIL.

CDR3 protein: CASSSGDFNSPLHF. The CDR3 bases are TGTGCCAGCAGTTCAGGGGACTTTAATTCACCCCTCCACTTT. The V call is TRBV27, the J call TRBJ1-6, with D tentatively TRBD1 (6 bases). V lost 4 bases to trimming and J lost 6 bases, with 10 bases between them. CDR3 length: 14 amino acids. Germline V gives CDR1 MNHEY, CDR2 SMNVEV (reference sequence).

The rearrangement joins TRBV9 to TRBJ1-6, with D maybe TRBD1 (6 bases). Germline V gene sequence: CDR1 SGDLS, CDR2 YYNGEE. Deletions cut 6 bases from V and 4 bases from J, with 14 bases between. The CDR3 totals 15 residues. CDR3 residues: CASTAEGGYNSPLHF. CDR3 nucleotides: TGTGCCAGCACGGCGGAGGGGGGGTATAATTCACCCCTCCACTTT.

The rearrangement links TRBV12-3 or TRBV12-4 to TRBJ1-5, with unresolved D. This CDR3 has 13 residues. Deletions cut 7 bases from V and 2 bases from J, with 9 bases between. The CDR3 sequence is CASNVDGNQPQHF. The CDR3 region has the DNA TGTGCCAGCAATGTGGACGGCAATCAGCCCCAGCATTTT.

For the CDR3, the DNA is TGTGCCAGCAGTTTTCCACGGGCGGGTCTCTACGAGCAGTACTTC. As protein: CASSFPRAGLYEQYF. V gene TRBV6-2 or TRBV6-3 combines with J gene TRBJ2-7; tentative D call: TRBD2 (5 bases). This CDR3 is built from 15 residues. Germline V gene sequence: CDR1 MNHEY, CDR2 SVGEGT. Trimming took 4 bases from V and 3 from J, leaving 16 bases between them.